The sequence of this T cell receptor (beta chain) was determined in a study of blood T cell repertoires in COVID-19. In the study overall: COVID-19 samples collected from the United States, Italy and Spain covered acute and convalescent phases. The cDNA or gDNA used as material had been derived from T cells, B-cell-depleted T cells, or PBMCs.

Clinical history reported by participants formed the basis on which cohorts were assigned. The CDR3 spans 15 residues. Per the germline V gene, CDR1 is LNHDA and CDR2 is SQIVND (reference sequence). V lost 2 bases, J lost 7 bases, and 15 bases lay in between. Per the study methods: Reference gene primer amplification gave estimated nucleated cell counts. Produced via immunoSEQ multiplex PCR; TCRdb's table is partial and in-frame only. Clonal size and the V and J genes are those of that table, whereas D and trimming came from the DNA. The repertoire holds roughly 260,000 clones, with around 93% as singletons.

This receptor was obtained from a human donor in a cohort exposed to, infected with or recovered from COVID-19 (not recorded which). The donor label of this sample is uncertain. The V call is TRBV19, the J call TRBJ1-5, with a possible D match to TRBD1 (5 bases). The specimen was PBMCs or T cells enriched from blood (not recorded which). The CDR3 spells CASSISGNQKQPQHF. CDR3 in DNA: TGTGCCAGTAGTATATCAGGGAATCAAAAGCAGCCCCAGCATTTT.